This T cell receptor beta chain was documented in a study of T cell responses to AZD1222 COVID-19 vaccine (dated by TCRdb to the early 2020s). Some background on the complete study: AZD1222 recipients whose second dose came at about 4 weeks and those whose second dose came at about 12 weeks were combined into one group, since spike-specific TCR depth and breadth did not differ between the two schedules. TCR sequencing was performed for 230 to 250 trial participants, of whom around 200 were given two doses of AZD1222 and around 25 were given two doses of MenACWY control vaccine. Trial participants were enrolled by age into subgroups of 18-55, 56-69 and 70-plus years, and 148, 28 and 57 TCR-sequenced participants, respectively, were included in these subgroups.

Study-wide findings and limitations: Conclusions about previously exposed vaccinees were limited because only six AZD1222 recipients were SARS-CoV-2 seropositive at baseline. The 56-69-year group was small, and its depth increase did not reach significance, likely because of low power. Because no day 14 peak-response samples were available, the repertoires could be characterized only after the peak T cell response. Reportedly, close to half of the unique spike-specific TCRs recognized epitopes lying outside the regions that are mutated in the B.1.351 and B.1.1.7 variants. Participants were mostly white British and included more females than males, and it was suggested by the authors that clonal diversity may have been underestimated. The vaccine-associated CD4 TCRs covered the entire spike protein, and the dominant responses fell in regions 160-218 and 743-854. A significant rise in spike-specific TCR breadth and depth was observed after two AZD1222 doses relative to day 0 and relative to MenACWY recipients.

The CDR3 regions of human TCRbeta chains were analyzed by immunosequencing. On the study's bioinformatics: Repertoire TCRs were checked for matches against a reference library of SARS-CoV-2-specific TCRs that had been generated using the MIRA antigen-specificity platform. Breadth meant the fraction of unique TCRs that were SARS-CoV-2-associated, whereas depth meant the fraction of total T cells that were SARS-CoV-2-associated. Using the MIRA data, each spike-specific TCR was mapped to the spike region that the TCR reacts to and placed in a CD4 or CD8 class. Log10-transformed breadth and depth values were compared by one-way ANOVA with Sidak's multiple comparisons tests. TCRdb holds this immuneACCESS table with in-frame rearrangements only. Some clones are missing; in checked studies, unresolved V genes explain under half, and the rest has no known cause. D and trimming were read from the DNA, whereas the V and J calls and clone size are those reported in that table. Counted in this sample were about 92,000 clones; 70% to 90% of them appeared once. Roughly 1.5% of the sample comes from the top ten.

A single count supports this clone. Its specific antigen is unknown. Base qualities are not provided; no much larger clone lies one nucleotide away. Read against the paper, the sample's time point label means: baseline before first vaccination. Samples from vaccinated people were obtained from the UK trials COV001 and COV002, which included a single-blind randomized controlled phase 2/3 trial of AZD1222 (ChAdOx1 nCoV-19) in healthy adults. For TCRbeta chain sequencing, PBMC samples from trial participants were taken at day 0 and at day 28 after the second dose. CDR1 and CDR2 are read off the germline V gene as MNHEY and SVGEGT. V is pruned by 6 bases and J by 3 bases, leaving 13 bases of the junction without a gene match. Including cysteine and phenylalanine, the CDR3 has 18 amino acids. Of the read, only the CDR3 DNA is kept; its 54 bases are in frame from base 1.

The sequencing here drew on peripheral blood, taken on day 0 of AZD1222 vaccination. This TCR was recovered from an adult in good health. The chain couples TRBV6-2 or TRBV6-3 to TRBJ2-6, with 8 middle bases fitting TRBD1. In nucleotide form, the sequence is TGTGCCAGCAGCCCTCTAGGACAGGGAACTAGTGGGGCCAACGTCCTGACTTTC. It translates as CASSPLGQGTSGANVLTF.